One and the same sample provided the 15 T cell receptor beta chains below, sequenced in a study of vaccination and CD4 T cells after COVID-19. Their antigen targets remain unknown. Treatment meaning: approximately nine-day PBMC culture with coronavirus spike peptide pools or control peptides (ViraFEST assay). The unexposed donor's CD4+ T cells were collected before the COVID-19 pandemic (2011-2018). The Oncomine TCR Beta short-read assay was applied to DNA of cultured CD4+ T cells. TCRdb processed the PCR reads anew with MiXCR; each CDR3 protein has one entry. In the table there are around 8,000 distinct CDR3 sequences, 35% to 55% of which are singletons. The specimen was CD4+ T cells from blood, cultured in vitro. Receptors originate from a human donor in good health.

J is TRBJ1-2 and V is TRBV4-1; D gene uncertain. The V gene's germline CDR1 is MGHRA and CDR2 YSYEKL. CDR3 length: 15 amino acids. The ends were cut back, 1 base at V and 0 bases at J, with 9 bases in the middle. Here the CDR3 reads CASSQAYRANYGYTF. Written as DNA, the CDR3 is TGCGCCAGCAGCCAAGCGTACCGGGCTAACTATGGCTACACCTTC.

CDR3 sequence (DNA): TGTGCCACCCGGAGGGGTACTGAAGCTTTCTTT. Translating gives CATRRGTEAFF. The chain uses TRBV28 and TRBJ1-1, with D perhaps TRBD1 (5 bases). The CDR3 is 11 residues long. Germline CDR1 and CDR2: MDHEN and SYDVKM. The ends were cut back, 10 bases at V and 5 bases at J, with 11 bases in the middle.

The CDR3 bases are TGTGCCACCAGTGAGGGGGGGACGGCCACAGATACGCAGTATTTT. Protein: CATSEGGTATDTQYF. The rearrangement uses TRBV24-1 and TRBJ2-3, with TRBD2 matching over 7 bases. The CDR3 is 15 amino acids. The V and J ends lost 4 bases and 2 bases, in that order; junction bases with no gene match: 5. Germline loops: CDR1 KGHDR, CDR2 SFDVKD.

The J gene is TRBJ1-1, the V gene TRBV6-5; the D is unclear. With 0 bases removed from V and 0 bases from J, the gap between germline ends came to 17 bases. Germline V CDR1 and CDR2: MNHEY, SVGAGI. The CDR3 contains 18 residues. Written as DNA, the CDR3 is TGTGCCAGCAGTTACTCTTACCTCGAGCGTCCCATGAACACTGAAGCTTTCTTT. It is translated as CASSYSYLERPMNTEAFF.

Concerning this clonotype: Sequence at one end of the junction differs from germline and may be a read error. The chain is built from TRBV19 and TRBJ1-2; 9 bases are a match to TRBD1. Germline CDR1 is LNHDA and CDR2 is SQIVND (reference sequence). This CDR3 comprises 14 residues. For the CDR3, the DNA is TGTGCCAGTAGTCTACTTCTGGACAGGGGAGGCTACGCCTTC. Translation gives CASSLLLDRGGYAF. Combining the CDR3 with reference TRBV19 and TRBJ1-2 gives the whole variable domain DGGITQSPKYLFRKEGQNVTLSCEQNLNHDAMYWYRQDPGQGLRLIYYSQIVNDFQKGDIAEGYSVSREKKESFPLTVTSAQKNPTAFYLCASSLLLDRGGYAFGSGTRLTVV.

V gene TRBV27 combines with J gene TRBJ2-1; TRBD2 aligns across 8 bases. Trimming at V came to 6 bases and at J to 7 bases, leaving 17 bases not matched to a gene. Germline CDR1 is MNHEY and CDR2 is SMNVEV (reference sequence). The CDR3 has 17 residues. The CDR3 sequence is CASRLIVRGGRVNEQFF. CDR3 coding DNA: TGTGCCAGCAGGCTCATCGTACGGGGGGGCCGGGTAAATGAGCAGTTCTTC.

The genes are TRBV20-1 and TRBJ1-5, with 7 positions matching TRBD1. The J segment lost 1 base and the V segment lost 3 bases, leaving 6 bases of the junction unmatched. Germline V gene data show CDR1 as DFQATT and CDR2 as SNEGSKA (reference sequence). The CDR3 contains 15 residues. The CDR3 DNA sequence: TGCAGTGCTAGGCAGGGGGGGCTCAGCAATCAGCCCCAGCATTTT. This sequence encodes CSARQGGLSNQPQHF.

The chain joins TRBV6-5 to TRBJ2-3, with D perhaps matching TRBD2 (5 bases). The CDR3 is 16 residues long. Germline-derived CDR1 and CDR2 are MNHEY and SVGAGI. Trimming removed 2 bases from V and 1 base from J, with 13 bases in between. The CDR3 DNA is TGTGCCAGCAGTTACGCCGGGATCTTGGGCACAGATACGCAGTATTTT. Protein: CASSYAGILGTDTQYF.

This chain connects TRBV28 to TRBJ1-2; weak D call: TRBD1 (5 bases). V was cut by 2 bases and J by 3 bases, with 10 bases left in between. The CDR3 is 14 residues long. Germline-derived CDR1 and CDR2 are MDHEN and SYDVKM. The CDR3 loop reads CASSLVGGDYGYTF. DNA of the CDR3: TGTGCCAGCAGTTTAGTTGGGGGAGACTATGGCTACACCTTC.

The rearrangement links TRBV23-1 to TRBJ2-3; D gene uncertain. TRBV23-1 is flagged as an ORF with uncertain function. The ends were cut back, 4 bases at V and 0 bases at J, with 23 bases in the middle. This CDR3 contains 19 residues. The CDR3 DNA follows: TGCGCCAGCAGTCGCCCCCCTCGCGGCAGCAAGAATAGCACAGATACGCAGTATTTT. Encoded protein: CASSRPPRGSKNSTDTQYF.

This clonotype appeared a single time. This sequence joins TRBV6-2 or TRBV6-3 and TRBJ2-1; 10 bases are shared with TRBD2. J lost 4 bases, V lost 7 bases, and 10 bases had no gene match. The germline V gene has CDR1 MNHEY and CDR2 SVGEGT. This CDR3 region has 16 residues. CDR3 coding DNA: TGTGCCAGCATGCCCTTTTTTAGCGGGGGGTACAATGAGCAGTTCTTC. Residues: CASMPFFSGGYNEQFF.

This clonotype came up a few times. This chain joins TRBV27 and TRBJ1-1; 8 bases align to TRBD1. Germline CDR1 is MNHEY and CDR2 is SMNVEV (reference sequence). The CDR3 has 15 residues. V trimming: 7 bases; J trimming: 5 bases; junction bases outside the gene matches: 12. This CDR3 reads CASISYQGARTEAFF. In DNA form, the CDR3 reads TGTGCCAGCATTTCGTACCAGGGGGCGAGGACTGAAGCTTTCTTT.

Notes on this clonotype: Lacking the conserved final phenylalanine or tryptophan, this CDR3 likely reflects a read error. This chain uses TRBV15 with TRBJ1-2; D is unresolved. The CDR3 is 15 amino acids. Trimming left V 0 bases short and J 7 bases short, with 15 bases between. CDR1 is LNHNV, CDR2 YYDKDF, per germline (reference sequence). The CDR3 DNA reads TGTGCCACCAGCAGAGATCTGGTAGAGGGTTTTGGCTACACCCTC. As protein: CATSRDLVEGFGYTL.

The rearrangement joins TRBV7-9 to TRBJ1-5; TRBD1 aligns across 7 bases. The CDR3 contains 15 residues. Germline V gene data show CDR1 as SEHNR and CDR2 as FQNEAQ (reference sequence). With 2 bases clipped from V and 3 bases from J, the junction kept 4 bases outside the gene matches. The CDR3 reads CASSLSGTDNQPQHF. In DNA form, the CDR3 reads TGTGCCAGCAGCTTATCGGGGACAGACAATCAGCCCCAGCATTTT.

The V gene is TRBV7-6, the J gene TRBJ2-5; weak D call: TRBD2 (6 bases). Germline V gives CDR1 SGHVS, CDR2 FNYEAQ. V gave up 3 bases and J gave up 5 bases, with 19 bases separating them. The CDR3 contains 16 residues. CDR3 DNA sequence: TGTGCCAGCAGCTTCTCCACCTACGGGAGATCGGAGACCCAGTACTTC. Translating it yields CASSFSTYGRSETQYF.